Below, 21 T cell receptor beta chains from the same sample are listed, as sequenced in a study of read filtering for tumor transcriptome and immune sequencing. The library was built from around 0.4 ug RNA with molecular barcoded adaptors for alpha/delta and beta/gamma chains. TCRdb re-analysed the reads in MiXCR, keeping a single row per CDR3 protein. This table has approximately 62,000 distinct CDR3 sequences, roughly 19% appearing once. Sequenced input: a population of CD138-negative cells sorted from bone marrow. All receptors derive from a donor at least 40 years old with multiple myeloma.

This clonotype was counted many times. The V call is TRBV20-1, the J call TRBJ2-5; 8 positions agree with TRBD2. Per germline, CDR1 DFQATT and CDR2 SNEGSKA (reference sequence). CDR3 length: 14 residues. The V segment lost 6 bases and the J segment 5 bases; nucleotides outside the gene matches: 11. The chain's CDR3 is CSAGWAGGSETQYF. CDR3 nucleotides: TGCAGTGCAGGCTGGGCGGGGGGATCGGAGACCCAGTACTTC.

There are many counts of this clonotype. This chain connects TRBV11-2 to TRBJ2-1; 11 bases match TRBD2. The CDR3 is 15 amino acids. V was clipped by 7 bases and J by 4 bases; unmatched bases: 6. CDR1 and CDR2 (germline): SGHAT, FQNNGV. The CDR3 DNA sequence: TGTGCCAGCAAAATACTAGCGGGAGAGTACAATGAGCAGTTCTTC. This translates into CASKILAGEYNEQFF. Looking up the rest from reference TRBV11-2 and TRBJ2-1 gives the full variable domain: EAGVAQSPRYKIIEKRQSVAFWCNPISGHATLYWYQQILGQGPKLLIQFQNNGVVDDSQLPKDRFSAERLKGVDSTLKIQPAKLEDSAVYLCASKILAGEYNEQFFGPGTRLTVL.

This clonotype came up many times. The chain combines TRBV19 with TRBJ2-1; D gene ambiguous. The CDR3 runs to 11 residues. The germline CDR1 and CDR2 sequences are LNHDA and SQIVND (reference sequence). V lost 3 bases and J 9 bases, leaving 6 bases between the germline ends. This CDR3 is CASSIQTEQFF. The CDR3 nucleotides are TGTGCCAGTAGTATCCAAACTGAGCAGTTCTTC.

In its sample, this clonotype was seen many times. The gene calls are TRBV6-2 or TRBV6-3 and TRBJ1-1; 7 nucleotides match TRBD1. The CDR3 length is 13 residues. Per the germline V gene, CDR1 is MNHEY and CDR2 is SVGEGT. The ends lost 5 bases at V and 10 bases at J; junction bases unmatched: 10. CDR3 amino acids: CASSDQPGQPAFF. The CDR3 bases are TGTGCCAGCAGTGACCAACCGGGACAGCCAGCTTTCTTT.

There are many counts of this clonotype. The V and J genes are TRBV7-8 and TRBJ2-1, with unresolved D. This CDR3 spans 13 amino acids. V lost 1 base to trimming and J lost 10 bases, with 11 bases between them. CDR1 and CDR2 from the germline V gene are SGHVS and FQNEAQ. Written as DNA, the CDR3 is TGTGCCAGCAGCTTAGGGCCCACAAGGGAGCAGTTCTTC. Protein: CASSLGPTREQFF.

Turning to this clonotype: A much larger clone lies one base from this, so it may be a read error. The rearrangement uses TRBV11-2 and TRBJ2-1, with 8 bases identical to TRBD2. Germline CDR1 SGHAT, CDR2 FQNNGV. The CDR3 consists of 15 residues. V shed 5 bases and J 9 bases; nucleotides not matched to a gene: 12. As DNA, the CDR3 is TGTGCCAGCAGCCTACAGGCTAGCGCGGGAGGTGAGCAGTTCTTC. Amino acid sequence: CASSLQASAGGEQFF.

This clonotype occurred many times. The chain couples TRBV5-1 to TRBJ2-1; D gene uncertain. With 7 bases removed from V and 7 bases from J, the gap between germline ends came to 9 bases. Germline lookup yields CDR1 SGHRS and CDR2 YFSETQ. The CDR3 is 11 amino acids. CDR3: CASWVGNEQFF. CDR3 nucleotide sequence: TGCGCCAGCTGGGTCGGGAATGAGCAGTTCTTC.

This clonotype was seen repeatedly, ten times or more. The chain links TRBV5-1 to TRBJ2-2; D gene unclear. The germline V gene has CDR1 SGHRS and CDR2 YFSETQ. CDR3 size: 16 residues. The V and J ends lost 0 bases and 0 bases respectively, with 9 bases between them. The CDR3 is CASSLGQYTNTGELFF. As DNA, the CDR3 is TGCGCCAGCAGCTTGGGGCAGTACACGAACACCGGGGAGCTGTTTTTT.

This clonotype was counted at least ten times. The chain couples TRBV6-1 to TRBJ2-3; possibly TRBD2 for D (6 bases). V was clipped by 5 bases and J by 0 bases, with 15 bases between them. Germline CDR1 and CDR2: MNHNS and SASEGT. The CDR3 consists of 16 residues. In DNA, the CDR3 is TGTGCCAGCAGTTCCCCTGGGAGCGGGAGCACAGATACGCAGTATTTT. Protein sequence: CASSSPGSGSTDTQYF.

This clonotype appeared many times. This rearrangement joins TRBV18 to TRBJ2-3; 12 positions agree with TRBD2. Trimming cost V 3 bases and J 4 bases; bases outside gene matches: 5. Germline CDR1 KGHSH, CDR2 LQKENI. The CDR3 runs to 16 residues. CDR3: CASSPLAGGPSDTQYF. CDR3 in DNA: TGTGCCAGCTCACCTCTAGCGGGAGGGCCATCAGATACGCAGTATTTT.

At least ten counts were recorded for this clonotype. The chain recombines TRBV20-1 with TRBJ1-1; D perhaps matches TRBD1 (5 bases). CDR1 is DFQATT, CDR2 SNEGSKA, per germline (reference sequence). Deletions cut 4 bases from V and 4 bases from J, with 7 bases between. This CDR3 has 11 residues. CDR3 protein: CSAKGFTEAFF. The CDR3 DNA reads as TGCAGTGCTAAGGGGTTCACTGAAGCTTTCTTT.

In this sample, this clonotype turned up many times. CDR3 loop: CASSSIGLASASYNEQFF. The DNA for the CDR3 is TGTGCCAGCAGTTCCATCGGACTAGCATCAGCCTCCTACAATGAGCAGTTCTTC. The rearrangement links TRBV6-2 or TRBV6-3 to TRBJ2-1; 8 bases are shared with TRBD2. The germline V gene has CDR1 MNHEY and CDR2 SVGEGT. This CDR3 has 18 amino acids. V lost 4 bases to trimming and J lost 0 bases; unmatched junction nucleotides: 11.

This clonotype turned up a few times. The genes are TRBV11-2 and TRBJ2-3; 11 bases are a match to TRBD2. The germline CDR1 and CDR2 sequences are SGHAT and FQNNGV. The CDR3 totals 16 residues. Trimming cost V 6 bases and J 6 bases; bases outside gene matches: 11. As DNA, the CDR3 is TGTGCCAGCAGTCGATGGGTAGCGGGGGGGCCCGATACGCAGTATTTT. It translates to CASSRWVAGGPDTQYF.

This clonotype was recorded many times. The J gene is TRBJ2-5, the V gene TRBV15, with TRBD2 identical over 7 bases. This CDR3 comprises 16 residues. The germline V gene encodes CDR1 LNHNV and CDR2 YYDKDF (reference sequence). The V and J ends lost 0 bases and 5 bases, in that order; junction bases with no gene match: 9. The CDR3 DNA is TGTGCCACCAGCAGAGAGCGGGCGGGAGCGAGGGAGACCCAGTACTTC. Its translation is CATSRERAGARETQYF.

Here the CDR3 DNA reads TGCAGCGTTGAGGGCGGGAGTCCAGATGTGCAGTATTTT. The encoded protein is CSVEGGSPDVQYF. V is TRBV29-1 and J is TRBJ1-4; 7 nucleotides align to TRBD2. TRBJ2-3 matches the DNA end more closely, so the J call is doubtful. This CDR3 is 13 amino acids long. Germline V CDR1 and CDR2: SQVTM, ANQGSEA.

In the case of this clonotype: A much more abundant neighbour one base away suggests this may be a read error. The V and J genes are TRBV20-1 and TRBJ1-4; D not resolved. The CDR3 has 13 residues. Germline loops: CDR1 DFQATT, CDR2 SNEGSKA (reference sequence). This CDR3 is CSASYGDNEKLLF. In nucleotides, the CDR3 is TGCAGTGCTAGTTACGGGGATAATGAAAAACTGCTTTTT.

The chain is built from TRBV6-2 or TRBV6-3 and TRBJ2-1; no definite D call. V was pared by 8 bases and J by 13 bases, with 24 bases between. The CDR3 is 14 residues long. The V gene's germline CDR1 is MNHEY and CDR2 SVGEGT. The CDR3: CASCFLLRTSEQFF. CDR3 sequence (DNA): TGTGCCAGCTGTTTCTTATTACGCACAAGTGAACAGTTCTTC.

A word on this clonotype: A much larger clone lies a single base off, so this may be a read error. The chain uses TRBV5-5 and TRBJ1-4; perhaps TRBD1 as D (6 bases). The CDR3 covers 12 residues. Per germline, CDR1 SGHKS and CDR2 YYEKEE (reference sequence). The CDR3 loop reads CARSSDSGKLFF. Here the CDR3 DNA reads TGTGCCAGGAGCTCGGACAGCGGAAAACTGTTTTTT. The full variable domain, in which reference TRBV5-5 and TRBJ1-4 provide the parts outside the CDR3, is DAGVTQSPTHLIKTRGQQVTLRCSPISGHKSVSWYQQVLGQGPQFIFQYYEKEERGRGNFPDRFSARQFPNYSSELNVNALLLGDSALYLCARSSDSGKLFFGSGTQLSVL.

A remark on this clonotype: The junction and the germline gene differ at one end; a read error may be behind it. The V gene is TRBV2, the J gene TRBJ2-1, with D hard to call. The V gene's germline CDR1 is SNHLY and CDR2 FYNNEI. The CDR3 covers 14 residues. CDR3 in amino acids: CACKLTLRNNEQSF. CDR3 DNA: TGTGCCTGCAAACTGACCCTTCGGAACAATGAGCAGTCCTTC. Together with reference TRBV2 and TRBJ2-1, the CDR3 gives the full variable domain: EPEVTQTPSHQVTQMGQEVILRCVPISNHLYFYWYRQILGQKVEFLVSFYNNEISEKSEIFDDQFSVERPDGSNFTLKIRSTKLEDSAMYFCACKLTLRNNEQSFGPGTRLTVL.

As to this clonotype: Sequence at one end of the junction differs from germline and may be a read error. J is TRBJ2-6 and V is TRBV20-1; D is perhaps TRBD1 (5 bases). Germline-derived CDR1 and CDR2 are DFQATT and SNEGSKA (reference sequence). This CDR3 has 14 amino acids. Here the CDR3 reads CSANPGSGANVPTF. The CDR3 DNA follows: TGCAGTGCGAATCCCGGCTCTGGGGCCAACGTCCCGACTTTC.

The sample holds many counts of this clonotype. The gene calls are TRBV3-1 and TRBJ2-2; tentative D call: TRBD2 (6 bases). CDR1 is LGHDT and CDR2 is YNNKEL in the germline V gene (reference sequence). The CDR3 has 15 residues. V was clipped by 5 bases and J by 3 bases, with 13 bases between them. CDR3 loop: CASSNYAGYTGELFF. In DNA, the CDR3 is TGTGCCAGCAGCAATTACGCGGGGTACACCGGGGAGCTGTTTTTT.